This is a list of T cell receptor beta chains from one sample in a study of T cells in Graves' hyperthyroidism and ophthalmopathy. From the multiplex PCR reads, TCRdb called clonotypes with MiXCR, one entry per CDR3 protein. The sample records a few hundred thousand distinct CDR3 sequences, roughly a fifth being singletons. The sequencing sample was made of blood. The receptors derive from a woman in her 50s with Graves' hyperthyroidism. CDR3s include the opening cysteine and the closing phenylalanine or tryptophan. D genes are given only for firm matches. Not every row has a clone size; where given, it reads once, few, many or a size class.

CDR3 protein: CASSPRRADQETQYF
CDR3 DNA: TGTGCCAGCAGCCCCAGACGGGCCGATCAAGAGACCCAGTACTTC
J gene: TRBJ2-5
D gene: -
clone size: -
V gene: TRBV9
CDR3 length: 15

CDR3 protein: CSARGRVRNEQFF
CDR3 DNA: TGCAGTGCTCGTGGCAGGGTGAGAAATGAGCAGTTCTTC
J gene: TRBJ2-1
D gene: -
clone size: many
V gene: TRBV20-1
CDR3 length: 13

CDR3 protein: CSVESGGTNEKLFF
CDR3 DNA: TGCAGCGTTGAGTCCGGGGGCACTAATGAAAAACTGTTTTTT
J gene: TRBJ1-4
D gene: -
clone size: few
V gene: TRBV29-1
CDR3 length: 14

CDR3 protein: CASSFGQGGTEAFF
CDR3 DNA: TGTGCCAGCAGTTTCGGACAGGGGGGCACTGAAGCTTTCTTT
J gene: TRBJ1-1
D gene: TRBD1
clone size: many
V gene: TRBV27
CDR3 length: 14

CDR3 protein: CASSLNAPGLKETQYF
CDR3 DNA: TGTGCCAGCTCACTAAACGCCCCGGGACTTAAAGAGACCCAGTACTTC
J gene: TRBJ2-5
D gene: -
clone size: many
V gene: TRBV18
CDR3 length: 16

CDR3 protein: CASREDSYNEQFF
CDR3 DNA: TGTGCCAGCAGAGAGGACAGCTACAATGAGCAGTTCTTC
J gene: TRBJ2-1
D gene: -
clone size: -
V gene: TRBV12-3/TRBV12-4
CDR3 length: 13

CDR3 protein: CASAAQTNTEAFF
CDR3 DNA: TGTGCCAGCGCCGCCCAGACAAACACTGAAGCTTTCTTT
J gene: TRBJ1-1
D gene: -
clone size: many
V gene: TRBV18
CDR3 length: 13

CDR3 protein: CASSLGHRNSPLHF
CDR3 DNA: TGTGCCAGCAGCTTAGGACATCGAAATTCACCCCTCCACTTT
J gene: TRBJ1-6
D gene: -
clone size: many
V gene: TRBV7-9
CDR3 length: 14

CDR3 protein: CASSVCRGGTEAFF
CDR3 DNA: TGTGCCAGTAGTGTTTGCAGGGGAGGCACTGAAGCTTTCTTT
J gene: TRBJ1-1
D gene: -
clone size: -
V gene: TRBV19
CDR3 length: 14

CDR3 protein: CASHFGRGSVEQYF
CDR3 DNA: TGCGCCAGCCATTTTGGCAGGGGGTCTGTCGAGCAGTACTTC
J gene: TRBJ2-7
D gene: TRBD1
clone size: -
V gene: TRBV5-1
CDR3 length: 14

CDR3 protein: CASSFSLRPGRDSPLHF
CDR3 DNA: TGTGCCAGCAGCTTCTCCTTACGTCCCGGGCGGGATTCACCCCTCCACTTT
J gene: TRBJ1-6
D gene: -
clone size: many
V gene: TRBV11-2
CDR3 length: 17

CDR3 protein: CAWSSQGNTEAFF
CDR3 DNA: TGTGCCTGGAGTTCGCAGGGGAACACTGAAGCTTTCTTT
J gene: TRBJ1-1
D gene: -
clone size: -
V gene: TRBV30
CDR3 length: 13

CDR3 protein: CASSKPATSGRNEQFF
CDR3 DNA: TGTGCCAGCAGCAAACCCGCGACTAGCGGGAGGAATGAGCAGTTCTTC
J gene: TRBJ2-1
D gene: TRBD2
clone size: -
V gene: TRBV12-3/TRBV12-4
CDR3 length: 16

CDR3 protein: CASGRNTEAFF
CDR3 DNA: TGTGCCAGCGGGAGGAACACTGAAGCTTTCTTT
J gene: TRBJ1-1
D gene: -
clone size: many
V gene: TRBV28
CDR3 length: 11

CDR3 protein: CATKEELYTEAFF
CDR3 DNA: TGTGCCACCAAGGAGGAGTTGTACACTGAAGCTTTCTTT
J gene: TRBJ1-1
D gene: -
clone size: many
V gene: TRBV15
CDR3 length: 13

CDR3 protein: CASSPGTTDPRDYGYTF
CDR3 DNA: TGCGCCAGCAGCCCGGGAACGACAGACCCAAGGGACTATGGCTACACCTTC
J gene: TRBJ1-2
D gene: -
clone size: -
V gene: TRBV5-1
CDR3 length: 17

CDR3 protein: CASSSGIGNQPQHF
CDR3 DNA: TGTGCCAGCAGTTCAGGAATAGGGAATCAGCCCCAGCATTTT
J gene: TRBJ1-5
D gene: -
clone size: once
V gene: TRBV6-5
CDR3 length: 14

CDR3 protein: CASSLVAGTDEQYF
CDR3 DNA: TGTGCCAGCAGTTTAGTGGCGGGGACGGACGAGCAGTACTTC
J gene: TRBJ2-7
D gene: -
clone size: many
V gene: TRBV27
CDR3 length: 14

CDR3 protein: CASSQAYANEQFF
CDR3 DNA: TGTGCCAGCAGCCAAGCGTACGCGAATGAGCAGTTCTTC
J gene: TRBJ2-1
D gene: -
clone size: -
V gene: TRBV3-1
CDR3 length: 13

CDR3 protein: CSAKGQGSSTDTQYF
CDR3 DNA: TGCAGTGCTAAAGGACAGGGATCGAGCACAGATACGCAGTATTTT
J gene: TRBJ2-3
D gene: TRBD1
clone size: many
V gene: TRBV20-1
CDR3 length: 15

CDR3 protein: CASSDVRGGTGELFF
CDR3 DNA: TGTGCCAGCAGTGACGTTAGGGGCGGCACCGGGGAGCTGTTTTTT
J gene: TRBJ2-2
D gene: -
clone size: -
V gene: TRBV2
CDR3 length: 15

CDR3 protein: CASSQRGRKDYEQYF
CDR3 DNA: TGTGCCAGCAGCCAACGCGGGAGAAAGGACTACGAGCAGTACTTC
J gene: TRBJ2-7
D gene: TRBD2
clone size: many
V gene: TRBV3-1
CDR3 length: 15